Sequencing of this TCR beta chain was carried out in a study of blood T cell repertoires in COVID-19 (TCRdb year 2020). Background on the whole study: The collaborator samples originated in the United States, Italy and Spain and spanned the acute and convalescent phases of COVID-19. The prospective study material was composed of cDNA or gDNA derived from T cells, B-cell-depleted T cells, or PBMCs. The repertoires were released in a freely available public database intended as a resource for research on the immune response to SARS-CoV-2. Where HLA class I and class II types were available, the types were taken from metadata supplied by the sample provider, not from assay-based typing. Nearly every sample came with metadata listing a de-identified subject ID, COVID-19 status, age in years and sex. Samples came from the ongoing ImmuneRACE study (first 160 participants) plus 1,254 subjects from 6 global collaborators. The dataset comprised deeply sampled blood TCRbeta repertoires from subjects exposed to, actively infected with, or recovered from COVID-19.

Results the study describes overall, beyond this receptor: The quantity of clinical and demographic metadata differed by source and by participant and was supplied without curation.

The CDR3 starts with the cysteine, ends with the phenylalanine, and has 16 residues. Only CDR3 DNA remains: 48 bases, in frame from the first base. Clipping removes 0 bases from V and 5 bases from J, with 7 as the unmatched junction base count. The germline V gene provides CDR1 MGHRA and CDR2 YSYEKL. This clone came up once. There is no known antigen for this receptor. Per-base qualities were not stored, and no clone one base away is much larger. The collaborating institutions used their own protocols to collect whole blood in K2EDTA tubes. For TCRbeta analysis, collaborators shipped samples in one of three forms: frozen whole blood, isolated PBMCs, or DNA extracted from either of those sample types. TCRbeta CDR3 regions were amplified from genomic DNA by means of the immunoSEQ Assay, a bias-controlled multiplex PCR. Concerning the study's data processing: The number of nucleated cells in each sample was estimated from the amplification of reference gene primers within the assay. Sequence reads were collapsed and filtered to measure the absolute abundance of every unique TCRbeta CDR3 rearrangement. For each sample, productive Simpson clonality was calculated as the square root of Simpson's diversity index across productive rearrangements. The clones in this table, taken by TCRdb from immuneACCESS, are in-frame only. Not every clone is retained; where verified, under half of the shortfall comes from an unresolved V gene, and the cause of the rest is unknown. V, J and clone size are taken as reported in that table, and D and trimming were inferred from the DNA itself. The sample has about 200,000 clones on record, approximately 87% of them singletons. The ten biggest clones cover 0.78% of the sample.

The source of this sequence is a woman in her seventies with acute or convalescent COVID-19. Sequencing was performed on peripheral blood. Here the chain combines TRBV4-1 and TRBJ1-2, with 9 middle bases fitting TRBD1. Here the CDR3 is given as CASSQDGTGSLYGYTF. The DNA reads as follows: TGCGCCAGCAGCCAAGATGGGACAGGGAGTTTATATGGCTACACCTTC.